Sequencing of this T cell receptor (beta chain) was carried out in a study of blood T cell repertoires in COVID-19 (dated by TCRdb to 2018 to 2020). With regard to the full study: Samples covering the acute and convalescent phases of COVID-19 were provided by collaborators in the United States, Italy and Spain. The material from the prospective study consisted of cDNA or gDNA derived from T cells, B-cell-depleted T cells, or PBMCs. Subjects who had been exposed to COVID-19, were actively infected with it, or had recovered from it provided the deeply sampled blood TCRbeta repertoires that made up the dataset. The repertoires were released in a freely available public database intended as a resource for research on the immune response to SARS-CoV-2. The samples were drawn from two sources: the first 160 participants of the ongoing ImmuneRACE study, and 1,200 or so subjects contributed by 6 global collaborators. The sample metadata nearly always contained a de-identified subject ID, COVID-19 status, age in years and sex. Where available, HLA class I and class II types were obtained from metadata supplied by the sample provider rather than from assay-based typing. Results and caveats for the whole study, not just this receptor: How much clinical and demographic metadata was included differed by source and by participant, and the metadata was provided uncurated.

The immunoSEQ Assay, a bias-controlled multiplex PCR, was used to amplify TCRbeta CDR3 regions from genomic DNA. As for the authors' bioinformatics: The number of nucleated cells in each sample was estimated by amplification of reference gene primers within the assay. Sequence reads were collapsed and filtered to measure the absolute abundance of every unique TCRbeta CDR3 rearrangement. For each sample, productive Simpson clonality was calculated as the square root of Simpson's diversity index across productive rearrangements. TCRdb stores this immuneACCESS table with in-frame sequences only. Part of the clones is absent; in the studies checked, under half of the shortfall reflects unresolved V genes, and no reason is known for the rest. The V and J calls and the clone size are those of that table, but D and trimming were determined from the DNA. The sample data list roughly 110,000 clones, and under 85% of these were observed just once. Around 15% of the sample is taken by the ten largest.

The collaborating institutions used their own protocols to collect whole blood in K2EDTA tubes. For TCRbeta analysis, collaborator samples were shipped as frozen whole blood, as isolated PBMCs, or as DNA extracted from either sample type. Trimming takes 6 bases off V and 0 bases off J; junction bases not matched to a gene: 1. CDR1 and CDR2 are read off the germline V gene (reference sequence) as LNHDA and SQIVND. CDR3 length: 16 amino acids, cysteine to phenylalanine. Solely the CDR3 DNA is kept, with 48 bases framed from the first base. Only a few counts were recorded for this clone. This receptor's antigen is unknown. Nothing much larger sits one base from this clone, and base qualities are not available.

This clonotype originated in an older woman with acute or convalescent COVID-19. The sample was peripheral blood. Recombination joined TRBV19 with TRBJ2-6, with 11 central nucleotides matching TRBD1. The sequenced DNA: TGTGCCAGTAGGGGGACAGGGGGCTCTGGGGCCAACGTCCTGACTTTC. Its protein product is CASRGTGGSGANVLTF. Extended through the reference TRBV19 and TRBJ2-6 proteins, this CDR3 yields the full variable domain: DGGITQSPKYLFRKEGQNVTLSCEQNLNHDAMYWYRQDPGQGLRLIYYSQIVNDFQKGDIAEGYSVSREKKESFPLTVTSAQKNPTAFYLCASRGTGGSGANVLTFGAGSRLTVL.